These T cell receptor beta chains were read from a single sample in a study of blood T cell repertoires in COVID-19. Assay: immunoSEQ multiplex PCR; the TCRdb copy retains only in-frame clones and omits some. This sample has under 300,000 clones, with 84% found just once. The sequenced sample was peripheral blood. Receptors originate from a man aged 50-60 years with acute or convalescent COVID-19. The CDR3 runs from the conserved cysteine through the conserved F or W. The D gene is left open where the match is weak. The size of a clone is reported for some rows only, either as once, few or many, or as a class for expanded clones.

J: TRBJ2-7
V: TRBV27
D: TRBD1
size: NA
CDR3: CASSLPGQWRYEQYF
DNA: TGTGCCAGCAGTTTACCGGGACAGTGGAGGTACGAGCAGTACTTC

J: TRBJ2-5
V: TRBV4-1
D: NA
size: NA
CDR3: CASSQAYRVEETQYF
DNA: TGCGCCAGCAGCCAAGCTTACAGGGTCGAAGAGACCCAGTACTTC

J: TRBJ2-7
V: TRBV5-4
D: NA
size: NA
CDR3: CASSLSGASSYEQYF
DNA: TGTGCCAGCAGCTTGTCTGGGGCCAGCTCCTACGAGCAGTACTTC

J: TRBJ2-4
V: TRBV28
D: NA
size: once
CDR3: CASSSGASAFWSPNIQYF
DNA: TGTGCCAGCAGTTCGGGAGCTTCGGCATTTTGGTCCCCCAACATTCAGTACTTC

J: TRBJ1-1
V: TRBV19
D: TRBD1
size: NA
CDR3: CASSLRQGSIAEAFF
DNA: TGTGCCAGTAGTCTCCGACAGGGTTCAATAGCTGAAGCTTTCTTT

J: TRBJ2-5
V: TRBV6-5
D: TRBD2
size: NA
CDR3: CASSYGGEQTQYF
DNA: TGTGCCAGCAGTTACGGGGGGGAGCAGACCCAGTACTTC

J: TRBJ2-2
V: TRBV6-1
D: TRBD2
size: NA
CDR3: CASSEPGGRAGELFF
DNA: TGTGCCAGCAGTGAACCCGGGGGGAGAGCCGGGGAGCTGTTTTTT

J: TRBJ1-2
V: TRBV7-9
D: NA
size: NA
CDR3: CASSPWTGTYGYTF
DNA: TGTGCCAGCAGCCCCTGGACGGGAACCTATGGCTACACCTTC

J: TRBJ2-2
V: TRBV5-1
D: TRBD1
size: few
CDR3: CASSSGLGQGTGELFF
DNA: TGCGCCAGCAGCTCCGGTTTGGGACAGGGCACCGGGGAGCTGTTTTTT

J: TRBJ2-7
V: TRBV11-3
D: NA
size: once
CDR3: CASSDRGQAYEQYF
DNA: TGTGCCAGCAGCGACCGGGGTCAGGCCTACGAGCAGTACTTC

J: TRBJ1-2
V: TRBV7-3
D: NA
size: NA
CDR3: CASSLQGGDGYTF
DNA: TGTGCCAGCAGCTTACAGGGAGGGGATGGCTACACCTTC

J: TRBJ2-1
V: TRBV28
D: TRBD2
size: NA
CDR3: CASSSGTSGRLNEQFF
DNA: TGTGCCAGCAGTTCCGGGACTAGCGGGAGGTTGAATGAGCAGTTCTTC

J: TRBJ1-2
V: TRBV12-3/TRBV12-4
D: TRBD1
size: few
CDR3: CASSSTGGYGYTF
DNA: TGTGCCAGCAGTTCAACAGGGGGATATGGCTACACCTTC

J: TRBJ1-2
V: TRBV7-8
D: TRBD1
size: NA
CDR3: CASSLEGGRGYTF
DNA: TGTGCCAGCAGCTTAGAAGGGGGCCGTGGCTACACCTTC

J: TRBJ2-1
V: TRBV14
D: NA
size: NA
CDR3: CASSHGTSYNEQFF
DNA: TGTGCCAGCAGCCATGGGACTTCCTACAATGAGCAGTTCTTC

J: TRBJ1-5
V: TRBV27
D: NA
size: NA
CDR3: CASRINSNQPQHF
DNA: TGTGCCAGCAGAATAAATAGCAATCAGCCCCAGCATTTT

J: TRBJ1-6
V: TRBV7-2
D: NA
size: NA
CDR3: CASRRTRGSPLHF
DNA: TGTGCCAGCAGGCGGACCCGGGGTTCACCCCTCCACTTT

J: TRBJ2-1
V: TRBV3-1/TRBV3-2
D: TRBD2
size: NA
CDR3: CASSHRSGGAYNEQFF
DNA: TGTGCCAGCAGCCATCGTAGCGGGGGGGCCTACAATGAGCAGTTCTTC

J: TRBJ2-7
V: TRBV19
D: NA
size: NA
CDR3: CASSIDSAGNSYEQYF
DNA: TGTGCCAGTAGTATAGATTCGGCGGGGAACTCCTACGAGCAGTACTTC

J: TRBJ1-2
V: TRBV18
D: TRBD1
size: NA
CDR3: CASSRDRLSYGYTF
DNA: TGTGCCAGCTCACGGGACAGACTGAGCTATGGCTACACCTTC

J: TRBJ1-6
V: TRBV13
D: NA
size: NA
CDR3: CASSLERGLRSPLHF
DNA: TGTGCCAGCAGTTTAGAACGGGGTCTACGGTCACCCCTCCACTTT

J: TRBJ2-3
V: TRBV24-1
D: TRBD2
size: NA
CDR3: CATSGGTSGELQYF
DNA: TGTGCCACCAGTGGGGGGACTAGCGGGGAATTGCAGTATTTT

J: TRBJ2-2
V: TRBV25-1
D: TRBD1
size: NA
CDR3: CASSGTGNTGELFF
DNA: TGTGCCAGCAGCGGGACAGGGAACACCGGGGAGCTGTTTTTT

J: TRBJ2-1
V: TRBV5-1
D: NA
size: NA
CDR3: CASRLVSSYNEQFF
DNA: TGCGCCAGCAGGTTGGTCAGCTCCTACAATGAGCAGTTCTTC

J: TRBJ2-2
V: TRBV18
D: NA
size: NA
CDR3: CASSPAESSDTGELFF
DNA: TGTGCCAGCTCACCAGCGGAGTCTTCTGACACCGGGGAGCTGTTTTTT

J: TRBJ2-5
V: TRBV27
D: TRBD1
size: NA
CDR3: CASRRQGASETQYF
DNA: TGTGCCAGCAGAAGACAGGGGGCTTCGGAGACCCAGTACTTC

J: TRBJ1-6
V: TRBV11-2
D: NA
size: NA
CDR3: CASSLSVTLSPLHF
DNA: TGTGCCAGCAGCTTATCAGTGACTTTATCACCCCTCCACTTT

J: TRBJ1-6
V: TRBV27
D: NA
size: NA
CDR3: CASSFGRYNSPLHF
DNA: TGTGCCAGCAGTTTCGGGAGATACAATTCACCCCTCCACTTT

J: TRBJ2-5
V: TRBV18
D: NA
size: NA
CDR3: CASSPPGLRPPTQETQYF
DNA: TGTGCCAGCTCACCACCGGGGCTTCGTCCTCCCACCCAAGAGACCCAGTACTTC